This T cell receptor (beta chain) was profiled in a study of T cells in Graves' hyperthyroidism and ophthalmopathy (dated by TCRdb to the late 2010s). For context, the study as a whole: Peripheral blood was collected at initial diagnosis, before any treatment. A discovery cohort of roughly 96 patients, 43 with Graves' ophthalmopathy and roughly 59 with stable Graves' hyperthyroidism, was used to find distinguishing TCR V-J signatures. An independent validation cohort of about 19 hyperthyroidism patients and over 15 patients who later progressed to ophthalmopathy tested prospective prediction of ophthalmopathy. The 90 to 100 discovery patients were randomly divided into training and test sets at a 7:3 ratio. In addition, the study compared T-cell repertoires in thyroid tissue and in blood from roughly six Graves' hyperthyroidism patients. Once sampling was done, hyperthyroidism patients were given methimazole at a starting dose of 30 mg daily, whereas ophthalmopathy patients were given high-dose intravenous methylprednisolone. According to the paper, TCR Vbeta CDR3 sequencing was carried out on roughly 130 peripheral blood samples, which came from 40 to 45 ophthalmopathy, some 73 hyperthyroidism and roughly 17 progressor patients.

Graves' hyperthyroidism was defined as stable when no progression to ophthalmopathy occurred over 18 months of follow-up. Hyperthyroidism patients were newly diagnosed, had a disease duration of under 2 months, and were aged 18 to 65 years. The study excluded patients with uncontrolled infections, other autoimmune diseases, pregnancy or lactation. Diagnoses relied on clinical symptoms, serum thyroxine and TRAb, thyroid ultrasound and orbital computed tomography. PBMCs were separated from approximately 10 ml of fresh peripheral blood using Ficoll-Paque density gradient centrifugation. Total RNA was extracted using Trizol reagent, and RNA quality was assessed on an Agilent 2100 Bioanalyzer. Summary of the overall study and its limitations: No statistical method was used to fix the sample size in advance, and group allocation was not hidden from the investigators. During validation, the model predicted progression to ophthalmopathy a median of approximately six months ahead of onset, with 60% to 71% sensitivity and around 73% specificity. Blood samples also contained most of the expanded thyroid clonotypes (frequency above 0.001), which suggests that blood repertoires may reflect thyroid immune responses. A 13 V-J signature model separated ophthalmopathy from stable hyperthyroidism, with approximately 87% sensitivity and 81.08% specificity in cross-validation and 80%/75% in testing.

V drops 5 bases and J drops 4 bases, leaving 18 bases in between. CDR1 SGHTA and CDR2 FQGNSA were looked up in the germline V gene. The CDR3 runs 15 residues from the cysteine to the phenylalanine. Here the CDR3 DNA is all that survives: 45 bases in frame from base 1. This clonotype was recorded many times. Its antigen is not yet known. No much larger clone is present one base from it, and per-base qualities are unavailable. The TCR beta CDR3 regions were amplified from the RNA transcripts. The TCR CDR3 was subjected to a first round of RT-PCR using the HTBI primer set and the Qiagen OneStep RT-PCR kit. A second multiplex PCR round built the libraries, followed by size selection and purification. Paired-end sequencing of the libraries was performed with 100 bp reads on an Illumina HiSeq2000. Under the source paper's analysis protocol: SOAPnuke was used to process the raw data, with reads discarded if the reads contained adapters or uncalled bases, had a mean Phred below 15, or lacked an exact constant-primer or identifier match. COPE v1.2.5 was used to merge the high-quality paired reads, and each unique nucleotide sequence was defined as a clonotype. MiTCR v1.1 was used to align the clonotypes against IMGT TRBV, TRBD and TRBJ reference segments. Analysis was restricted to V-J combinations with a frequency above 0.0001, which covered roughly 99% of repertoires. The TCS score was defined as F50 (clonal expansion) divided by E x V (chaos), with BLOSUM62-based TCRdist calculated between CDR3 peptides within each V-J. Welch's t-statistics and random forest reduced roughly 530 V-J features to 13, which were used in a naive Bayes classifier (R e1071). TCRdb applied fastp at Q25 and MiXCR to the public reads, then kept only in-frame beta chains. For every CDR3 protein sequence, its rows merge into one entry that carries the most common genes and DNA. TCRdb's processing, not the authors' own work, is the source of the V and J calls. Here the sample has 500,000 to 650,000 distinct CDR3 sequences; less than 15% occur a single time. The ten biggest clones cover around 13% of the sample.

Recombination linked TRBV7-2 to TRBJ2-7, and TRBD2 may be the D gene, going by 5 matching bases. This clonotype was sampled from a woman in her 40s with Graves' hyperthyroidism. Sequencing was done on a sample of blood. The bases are TGTGCCAGCAGCCCCCCGGCGGGCTTACTTTACGAGCAGTACTTC. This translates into CASSPPAGLLYEQYF.